The present entry profiles one TCR beta chain with its context. The antigen it binds to is not known. One base away there is no much larger clone; base qualities are not given. The data belong to a study of blood T cell repertoires in COVID-19 (dated by TCRdb to the early 2020s). At the level of the whole study: The collaborator samples originated in the United States, Italy and Spain and spanned the acute and convalescent phases of COVID-19. The prospective study material was composed of cDNA or gDNA derived from T cells, B-cell-depleted T cells, or PBMCs. The dataset comprised deeply sampled blood TCRbeta repertoires from subjects exposed to, actively infected with, or recovered from COVID-19. The repertoires were made available in a free public database intended to serve as a resource for research on the immune response to SARS-CoV-2. The samples were drawn from the first 160 participants of the ongoing ImmuneRACE study and from 1,254 subjects provided by 6 global collaborators. Nearly every sample came with metadata listing a de-identified subject ID, COVID-19 status, age in years and sex. Where available, HLA class I and class II types were obtained from metadata supplied by the sample provider rather than from assay-based typing. Beyond this particular receptor, the publication reports: Clinical and demographic metadata were provided uncurated, with the amount varying by source and participant.

A second Seattle source provided samples from volunteer blood donors who had recovered from COVID-19. The collaborating institutions used their own protocols to collect whole blood in K2EDTA tubes. Collaborator samples were shipped for TCRbeta analysis as frozen whole blood, isolated PBMCs, or DNA extracted from either sample type. The immunoSEQ Assay, a bias-controlled multiplex PCR, was used to amplify TCRbeta CDR3 regions from genomic DNA. Turning to the authors' computational methods: The number of nucleated cells in each sample was estimated by amplification of reference gene primers within the assay. To quantify the absolute abundance of each unique TCRbeta CDR3 rearrangement, sequence reads were collapsed and filtered. For each sample, productive Simpson clonality was calculated as the square root of Simpson's diversity index across productive rearrangements. This immuneACCESS table, as held by TCRdb, lists in-frame sequences with V and J called but not all clones. Of the missing ones, under half trace to an unresolved V gene in checked studies; the others have no known cause. V and J calls and clone size are copied from that table; D and trimming were computed from the DNA. The sample has approximately 250,000 clones on record, roughly nine tenths of them singletons. The ten largest clones take up around 1.6% of the sample.

The CDR3 numbers 14 residues from cysteine through phenylalanine. Kept here is only the CDR3 DNA, which spans 42 bases and is read in frame from base 1. Trimming accounts for 0 bases at V and 10 bases at J, while the number of junction bases matched to no gene is 9. According to the germline V gene, CDR1 reads SGHRS and CDR2 reads YFSETQ. The rearranged segments are TRBV5-1 and TRBJ2-7; 8 junctional bases match TRBD1. The TCR was taken from a woman aged 55 to 70 who had recovered from COVID-19. Sequenced sample: peripheral blood. The CDR3 region has the sequence CASSLDVLGQGQYF. The base sequence is TGCGCCAGCAGCTTGGATGTTTTAGGACAGGGCCAGTACTTC. Extended through the reference TRBV5-1 and TRBJ2-7 proteins, this CDR3 yields the full variable domain: KAGVTQTPRYLIKTRGQQVTLSCSPISGHRSVSWYQQTPGQGLQFLFEYFSETQRNKGNFPGRFSGRQFSNSRSEMNVSTLELGDSALYLCASSLDVLGQGQYFGPGTRLTVT.